Presented here are 14 T cell receptor beta chains from one specimen sequenced in a study of T cell repertoires in cytomegalovirus infection. TCRdb reprocessed the reads via MiXCR and lists one record per CDR3 protein. The data show roughly 280,000 distinct CDR3 sequences, less than 25% seen once. These receptors are not linked to any known antigen. Sequenced material: cultured PBMCs, taken from culture after CMV antigen stimulation. These receptors came from a human donor in good health (CMV status not recorded). Some clones in this sample may be carry-over from other donors' samples.

The V gene is TRBV19, the J gene TRBJ2-1, with TRBD2 matching over 11 bases. CDR3 size: 16 residues. After removal of 3 bases from V and 8 bases from J, the junction contained 9 bases not matched to a gene. Germline V gene sequence: CDR1 LNHDA, CDR2 SQIVND (reference sequence). The CDR3, as DNA: TGTGCCAGTAGTATTTATAGCGGGAGGGCCCAAGATGAGCAGTTCTTC. This encodes CASSIYSGRAQDEQFF. Combining the CDR3 with reference TRBV19 and TRBJ2-1 gives the whole variable domain DGGITQSPKYLFRKEGQNVTLSCEQNLNHDAMYWYRQDPGQGLRLIYYSQIVNDFQKGDIAEGYSVSREKKESFPLTVTSAQKNPTAFYLCASSIYSGRAQDEQFFGPGTRLTVL.

This clonotype was seen a handful of times. The rearrangement uses TRBV7-9 and TRBJ2-1, with TRBD2 matching 10 bases. Trimming at V came to 7 bases and at J to 3 bases, leaving 9 bases not matched to a gene. The CDR3 sequence is 16 residues long. Germline CDR1 SEHNR, CDR2 FQNEAQ (reference sequence). In DNA, the CDR3 is TGTGCCAGCACCCAAGCGGGGGGGAACTACTACAATGAGCAGTTCTTC. This codes for CASTQAGGNYYNEQFF. Full variable domain (outside the CDR3, taken from reference TRBV7-9 and TRBJ2-1): DTGVSQNPRHKITKRGQNVTFRCDPISEHNRLYWYRQTLGQGPEFLTYFQNEAQLEKSRLLSDRFSAERPKGSFSTLEIQRTEQGDSAMYLCASTQAGGNYYNEQFFGPGTRLTVL.

This clonotype has ten or more counts. CDR3 sequence (DNA): TGTGCCAGCAGCGTCGAAGTGGCAGATACGCAGTATTTT. It is translated as CASSVEVADTQYF. The chain employs TRBV7-2 and TRBJ2-3; D remains ambiguous. CDR1 and CDR2 (germline): SGHTA, FQGNSA. The ends were cut back, 5 bases at V and 4 bases at J, with 10 bases in the middle. CDR3 size: 13 residues.

This clonotype has more than one count but fewer than ten. This chain connects TRBV7-2 to TRBJ2-3; 7 bases line up with TRBD2. The CDR3 totals 14 residues. The germline V gene encodes CDR1 SGHTA and CDR2 FQGNSA. Trimming cost V 5 bases and J 5 bases; bases outside gene matches: 7. The CDR3 DNA sequence: TGTGCCAGCAGCAAGCGGGACGGCCTAGATACGCAGTATTTT. This encodes CASSKRDGLDTQYF.

There are many counts of this clonotype. The J gene is TRBJ2-1, the V gene TRBV7-9, with D possibly called TRBD1 or TRBD2 (6 bases each). The CDR3 consists of 18 residues. The germline V gene has CDR1 SEHNR and CDR2 FQNEAQ (reference sequence). V was shortened by 7 bases and J by 1 base, with 23 bases between the two germline ends. This chain's CDR3 is CASTNPEGGPTSYNEQFF. CDR3 bases: TGTGCCAGCACCAACCCCGAGGGGGGCCCTACATCCTACAATGAGCAGTTCTTC.

Many counts were recorded for this clonotype. V is TRBV7-2 and J is TRBJ1-5; TRBD1 matches at 9 bases. Germline V lookup: CDR1 SGHTA, CDR2 FQGNSA. The ends lost 5 bases at V and 4 bases at J; junction bases unmatched: 6. CDR3 length: 15 residues. The DNA of the CDR3 is TGTGCCAGCAGCCCAGGGACAGGGAAGAATCAGCCCCAGCATTTT. Translated, it gives CASSPGTGKNQPQHF.

This clonotype was found many times. The V call is TRBV7-2, the J call TRBJ2-3, with D uncertain. The ends were cut back, 1 base at V and 1 base at J, with 9 bases in the middle. From germline, CDR1 is SGHTA and CDR2 FQGNSA. The CDR3 totals 15 residues. CDR3 sequence reads: CASSLGQPGTDTQYF. As DNA, the CDR3 is TGTGCCAGCAGCTTAGGGCAGCCCGGCACAGATACGCAGTATTTT.

This clonotype has a handful of counts. The V call is TRBV25-1, the J call TRBJ2-3; D call uncertain. The CDR3 has 13 residues. Germline CDR1 and CDR2: MGHDK and SYGVNS. Between the trimmed V and J ends, which lost 5 bases and 5 bases, there was a span of 11 bases. CDR3 sequence (DNA): TGTGCCAGCAGTCCTGCCCGTGGAGATACGCAGTATTTT. Translated: CASSPARGDTQYF.

The chain couples TRBV27 to TRBJ2-7; TRBD2 matches 8 bases. V was clipped by 5 bases and J by 6 bases; unmatched bases: 12. The CDR3 length is 15 residues. Germline CDR1 is MNHEY and CDR2 is SMNVEV (reference sequence). The CDR3 DNA sequence: TGTGCCAGCAGTCCCTCCTCAAAGCGGGAGAGCGAGCAGTACGTC. It is translated as CASSPSSKRESEQYV.

V usage is TRBV11-2 and J usage is TRBJ2-7, with TRBD2 matching over 13 bases. V shed 5 bases, J shed 2 bases, and the junction held 3 bases outside the gene matches. Germline CDR1 is SGHAT and CDR2 is FQNNGV. The CDR3 is 15 amino acids. The CDR3 region has the DNA TGTGCCAGCAGCGGACTAGCGGGAGTTACCTACGAGCAGTACGTC. Amino acids: CASSGLAGVTYEQYV.

This clonotype came up once. This sequence joins TRBV20-1 and TRBJ1-1; D is unclear. V was shortened by 0 bases and J by 7 bases, with 9 bases between the two germline ends. The CDR3 has 12 amino acids. From germline, CDR1 is DFQATT and CDR2 SNEGSKA (reference sequence). CDR3 amino acids: CSARDLTLEAFF. CDR3 DNA: TGCAGTGCTAGAGATCTCACACTTGAAGCTTTCTTT.

This clonotype appeared many times. The V call is TRBV7-2, the J call TRBJ2-1, with a weak D call TRBD1 (5 bases). The CDR3 runs to 15 residues. Trimming left V 5 bases short and J 0 bases short, with 11 bases between. Germline V lookup: CDR1 SGHTA, CDR2 FQGNSA. The CDR3 coding sequence is TGTGCCAGCAGCCCGAGACAGAGCTCCTACAATGAGCAGTTCTTC. Translated, it gives CASSPRQSSYNEQFF.

This clonotype has a handful of counts. V usage is TRBV4-1 and J usage is TRBJ1-1, with a weak D call TRBD1 (5 bases). Trimming took off 5 bases at V and 0 bases at J, with 10 bases between the two ends. The germline CDR1 and CDR2 sequences are MGHRA and YSYEKL. The length of the CDR3 is 14 residues. CDR3 protein: CASSERGVNTEAFF. The CDR3 DNA sequence: TGCGCCAGCAGCGAACGGGGCGTGAACACTGAAGCTTTCTTT.

In its sample, this clonotype was seen a few times. The chain combines TRBV7-6 with TRBJ1-2, with TRBD1 identical over 9 bases. The CDR3 has 15 residues. Germline CDR1 reads SGHVS; CDR2 reads FNYEAQ. Trimming removed 4 bases from V and 4 bases from J; junction bases left unmatched: 7. CDR3 loop: CASSWPRDRAYGYTF. The CDR3 DNA is TGTGCCAGCAGCTGGCCCCGGGACAGGGCCTATGGCTACACCTTC.